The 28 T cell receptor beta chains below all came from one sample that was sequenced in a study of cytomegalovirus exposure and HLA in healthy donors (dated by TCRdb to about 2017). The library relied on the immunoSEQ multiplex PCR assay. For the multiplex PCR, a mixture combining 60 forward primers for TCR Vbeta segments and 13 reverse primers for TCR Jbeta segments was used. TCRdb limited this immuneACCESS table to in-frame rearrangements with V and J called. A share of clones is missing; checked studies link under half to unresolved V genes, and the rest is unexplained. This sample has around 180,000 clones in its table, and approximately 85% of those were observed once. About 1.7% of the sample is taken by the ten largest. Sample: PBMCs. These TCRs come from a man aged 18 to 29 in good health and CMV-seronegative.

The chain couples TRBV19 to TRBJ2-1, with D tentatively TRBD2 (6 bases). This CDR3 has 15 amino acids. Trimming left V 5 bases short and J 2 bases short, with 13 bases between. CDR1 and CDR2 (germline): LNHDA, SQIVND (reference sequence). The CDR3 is CASSLRESPYNEQFF. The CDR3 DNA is TGTGCCAGTAGTTTACGGGAGTCCCCCTACAATGAGCAGTTCTTC.

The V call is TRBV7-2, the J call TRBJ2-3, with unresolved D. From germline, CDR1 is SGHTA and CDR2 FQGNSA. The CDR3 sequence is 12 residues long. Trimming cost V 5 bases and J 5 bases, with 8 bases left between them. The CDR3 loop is CASSLNRDTQYF. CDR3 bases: TGTGCCAGCAGCCTAAATAGAGATACGCAGTATTTT.

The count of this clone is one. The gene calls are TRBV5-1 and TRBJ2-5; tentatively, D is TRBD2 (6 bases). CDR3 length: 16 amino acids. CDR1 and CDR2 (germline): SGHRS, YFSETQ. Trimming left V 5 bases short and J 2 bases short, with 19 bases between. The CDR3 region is CASRGLDWREQETQYF. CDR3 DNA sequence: TGCGCCAGCAGGGGACTTGACTGGAGGGAGCAAGAGACCCAGTACTTC. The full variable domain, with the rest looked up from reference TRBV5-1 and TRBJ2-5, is KAGVTQTPRYLIKTRGQQVTLSCSPISGHRSVSWYQQTPGQGLQFLFEYFSETQRNKGNFPGRFSGRQFSNSRSEMNVSTLELGDSALYLCASRGLDWREQETQYFGPGTRLLVL.

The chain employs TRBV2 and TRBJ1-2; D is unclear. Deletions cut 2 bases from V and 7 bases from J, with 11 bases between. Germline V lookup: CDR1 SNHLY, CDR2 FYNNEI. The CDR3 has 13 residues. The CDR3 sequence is CASSEFGSSGYTF. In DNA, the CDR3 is TGTGCCAGCAGTGAATTCGGGTCTAGTGGCTACACCTTC. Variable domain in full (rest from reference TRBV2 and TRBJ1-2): EPEVTQTPSHQVTQMGQEVILRCVPISNHLYFYWYRQILGQKVEFLVSFYNNEISEKSEIFDDQFSVERPDGSNFTLKIRSTKLEDSAMYFCASSEFGSSGYTFGSGTRLTVV.

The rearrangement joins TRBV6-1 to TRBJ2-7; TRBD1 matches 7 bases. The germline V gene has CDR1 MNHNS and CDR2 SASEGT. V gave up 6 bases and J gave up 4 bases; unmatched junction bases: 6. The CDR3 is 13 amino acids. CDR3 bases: TGTGCCAGCAGCCAGACAGGGCTTTACGAGCAGTACTTC. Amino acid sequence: CASSQTGLYEQYF.

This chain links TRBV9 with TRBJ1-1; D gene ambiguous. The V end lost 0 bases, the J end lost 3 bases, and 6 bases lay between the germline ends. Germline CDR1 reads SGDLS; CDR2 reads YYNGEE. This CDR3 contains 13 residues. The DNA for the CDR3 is TGTGCCAGCAGCGTAGACGGGTACACTGAAGCTTTCTTT. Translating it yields CASSVDGYTEAFF.

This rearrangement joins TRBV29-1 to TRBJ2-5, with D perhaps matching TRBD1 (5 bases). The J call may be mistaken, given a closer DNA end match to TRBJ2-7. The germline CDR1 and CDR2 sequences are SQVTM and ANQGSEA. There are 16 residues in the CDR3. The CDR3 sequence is CSVLCALTDHPYEQYF. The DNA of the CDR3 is TGCAGCGTCTTGTGCGCCCTGACAGACCATCCCTACGAGCAGTACTTC.

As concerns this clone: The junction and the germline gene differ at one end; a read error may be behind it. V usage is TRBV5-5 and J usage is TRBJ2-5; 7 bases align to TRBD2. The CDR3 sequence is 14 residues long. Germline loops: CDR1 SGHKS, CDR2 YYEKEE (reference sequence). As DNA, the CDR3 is TGTGCCAGCGGCTTTACGGGGGGCCAAGAGACCCAGTACTTC. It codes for CASGFTGGQETQYF.

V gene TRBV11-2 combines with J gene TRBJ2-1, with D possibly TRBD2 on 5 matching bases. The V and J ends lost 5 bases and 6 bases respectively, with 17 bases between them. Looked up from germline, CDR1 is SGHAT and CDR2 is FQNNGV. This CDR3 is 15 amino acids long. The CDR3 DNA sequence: TGTGCCAGCAGCCCGAGGGTACTATACCCCAATGAGCAGTTCTTC. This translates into CASSPRVLYPNEQFF. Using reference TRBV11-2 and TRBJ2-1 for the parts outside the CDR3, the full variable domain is EAGVAQSPRYKIIEKRQSVAFWCNPISGHATLYWYQQILGQGPKLLIQFQNNGVVDDSQLPKDRFSAERLKGVDSTLKIQPAKLEDSAVYLCASSPRVLYPNEQFFGPGTRLTVL.

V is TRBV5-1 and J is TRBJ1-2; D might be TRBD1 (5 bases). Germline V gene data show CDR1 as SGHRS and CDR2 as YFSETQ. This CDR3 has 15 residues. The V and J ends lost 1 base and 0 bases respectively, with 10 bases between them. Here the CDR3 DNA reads TGCGCCAGCAGCTTGACAGGAAATGCTAACTATGGCTACACCTTC. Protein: CASSLTGNANYGYTF.

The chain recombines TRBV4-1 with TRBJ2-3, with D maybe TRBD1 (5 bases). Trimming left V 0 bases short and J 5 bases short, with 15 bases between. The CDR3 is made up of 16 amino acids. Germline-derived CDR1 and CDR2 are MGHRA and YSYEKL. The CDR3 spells CASSQDLAGPIDTQYF. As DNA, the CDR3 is TGCGCCAGCAGCCAAGATCTGGCAGGGCCCATAGATACGCAGTATTTT.

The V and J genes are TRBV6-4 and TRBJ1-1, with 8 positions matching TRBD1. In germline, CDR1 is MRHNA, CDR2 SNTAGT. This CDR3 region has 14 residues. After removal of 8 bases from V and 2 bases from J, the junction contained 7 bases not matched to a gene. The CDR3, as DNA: TGTGCCAGCTCCCAGGACAGGGCAAACACTGAAGCTTTCTTT. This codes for CASSQDRANTEAFF.

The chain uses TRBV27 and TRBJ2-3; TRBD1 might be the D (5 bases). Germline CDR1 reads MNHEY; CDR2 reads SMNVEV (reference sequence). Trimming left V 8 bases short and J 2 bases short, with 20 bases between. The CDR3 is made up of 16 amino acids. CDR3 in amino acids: CASRSRGNIYTDTQYF. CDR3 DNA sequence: TGTGCCAGCCGCTCAAGGGGTAACATATACACAGATACGCAGTATTTT.

This CDR3 reads CASSPTGQGTAGNTIYF. CDR3 bases: TGCGCCAGCAGCCCAACAGGACAGGGCACTGCTGGAAACACCATATATTTT. The J gene is TRBJ1-3, the V gene TRBV4-3; 8 positions agree with TRBD1. With 4 bases clipped from V and 2 bases from J, the junction kept 10 bases outside the gene matches. This CDR3 contains 17 residues. Per the germline V gene, CDR1 is LGHNA and CDR2 is YSLEER.

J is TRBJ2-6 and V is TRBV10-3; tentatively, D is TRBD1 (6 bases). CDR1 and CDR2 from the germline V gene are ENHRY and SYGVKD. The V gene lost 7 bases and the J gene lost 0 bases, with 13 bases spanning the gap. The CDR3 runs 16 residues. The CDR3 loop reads CAIIGRDTSGANVLTF. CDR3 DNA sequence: TGTGCCATCATCGGCAGGGACACCTCTGGGGCCAACGTCCTGACTTTC.

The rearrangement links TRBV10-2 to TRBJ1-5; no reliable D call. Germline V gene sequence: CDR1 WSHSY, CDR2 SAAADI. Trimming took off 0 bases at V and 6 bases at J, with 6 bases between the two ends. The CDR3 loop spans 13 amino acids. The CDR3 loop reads CASSESGGQPQHF. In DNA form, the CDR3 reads TGCGCCAGCAGTGAGTCGGGAGGTCAGCCCCAGCATTTT.

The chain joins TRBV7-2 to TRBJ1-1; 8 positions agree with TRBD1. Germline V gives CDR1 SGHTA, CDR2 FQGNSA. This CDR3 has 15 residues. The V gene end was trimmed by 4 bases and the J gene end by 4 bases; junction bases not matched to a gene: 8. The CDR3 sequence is CASSSYQGAATEAFF. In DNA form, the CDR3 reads TGTGCCAGCAGCTCGTACCAGGGGGCGGCCACTGAAGCTTTCTTT. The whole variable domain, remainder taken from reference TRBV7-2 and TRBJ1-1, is GAGVSQSPSNKVTEKGKDVELRCDPISGHTALYWYRQSLGQGLEFLIYFQGNSAPDKSGLPSDRFSAERTGGSVSTLTIQRTQQEDSAVYLCASSSYQGAATEAFFGQGTRLTVV.

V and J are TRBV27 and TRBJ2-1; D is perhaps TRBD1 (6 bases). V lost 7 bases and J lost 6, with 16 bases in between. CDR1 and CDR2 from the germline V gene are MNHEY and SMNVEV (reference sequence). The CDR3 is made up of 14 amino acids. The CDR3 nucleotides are TGTGCCAGCATGGTAACAGGACAGTTCAATGAGCAGTTCTTC. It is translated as CASMVTGQFNEQFF.

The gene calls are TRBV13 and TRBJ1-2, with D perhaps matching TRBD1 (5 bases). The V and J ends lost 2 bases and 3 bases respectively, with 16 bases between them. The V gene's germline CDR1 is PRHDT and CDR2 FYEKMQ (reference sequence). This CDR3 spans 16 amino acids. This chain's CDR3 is CASSLIGLLGDYGYTF. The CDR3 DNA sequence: TGTGCCAGCAGCTTAATTGGGCTCCTAGGGGACTATGGCTACACCTTC.

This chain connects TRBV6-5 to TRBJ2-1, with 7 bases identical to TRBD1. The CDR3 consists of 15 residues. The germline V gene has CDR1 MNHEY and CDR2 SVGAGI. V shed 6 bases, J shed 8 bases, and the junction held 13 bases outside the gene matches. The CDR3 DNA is TGTGCCAGCAGAGCAGGACAAGGGGGCAGCGATGAGCAGTTCTTC. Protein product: CASRAGQGGSDEQFF.

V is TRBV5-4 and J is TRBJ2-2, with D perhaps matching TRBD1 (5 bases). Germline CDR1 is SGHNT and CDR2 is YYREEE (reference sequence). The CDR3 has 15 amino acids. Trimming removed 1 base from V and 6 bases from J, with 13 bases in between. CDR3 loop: CASSLFNRQSGELFF. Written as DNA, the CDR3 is TGTGCCAGCAGCTTGTTCAACCGACAGTCCGGGGAGCTGTTTTTT.

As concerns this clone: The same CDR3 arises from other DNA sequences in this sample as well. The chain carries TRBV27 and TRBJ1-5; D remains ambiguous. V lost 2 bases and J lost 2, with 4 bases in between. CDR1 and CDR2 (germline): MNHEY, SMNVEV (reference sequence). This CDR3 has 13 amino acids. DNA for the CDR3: TGTGCCAGCAGTTTACTCGGCAATCAGCCCCAGCATTTT. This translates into CASSLLGNQPQHF.

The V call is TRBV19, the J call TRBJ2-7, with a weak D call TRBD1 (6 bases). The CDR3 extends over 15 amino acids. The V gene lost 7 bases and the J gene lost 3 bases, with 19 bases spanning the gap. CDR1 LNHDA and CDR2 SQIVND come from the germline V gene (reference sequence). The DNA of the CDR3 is TGTGCCAGTACGGTCGGGCCGGGACATCTCTACGAGCAGTACTTC. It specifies CASTVGPGHLYEQYF.

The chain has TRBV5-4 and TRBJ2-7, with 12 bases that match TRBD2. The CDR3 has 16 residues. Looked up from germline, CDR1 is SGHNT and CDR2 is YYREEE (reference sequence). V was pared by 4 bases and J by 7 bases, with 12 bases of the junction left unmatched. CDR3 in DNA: TGTGCCAGCAGCAACCGACTAGCGGGGGTGGGAGGAGAGCAGTACTTC. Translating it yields CASSNRLAGVGGEQYF. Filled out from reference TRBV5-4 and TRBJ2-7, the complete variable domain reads ETGVTQSPTHLIKTRGQQVTLRCSSQSGHNTVSWYQQALGQGPQFIFQYYREEENGRGNFPPRFSGLQFPNYSSELNVNALELDDSALYLCASSNRLAGVGGEQYFGPGTRLTVT.

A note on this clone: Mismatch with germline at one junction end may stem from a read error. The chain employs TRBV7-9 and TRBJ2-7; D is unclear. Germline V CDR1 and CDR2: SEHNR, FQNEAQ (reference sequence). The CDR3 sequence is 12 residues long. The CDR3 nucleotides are TGTTCCAGCAGCTTAGCCGGCTACGAGCAGTACTTC. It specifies CSSSLAGYEQYF. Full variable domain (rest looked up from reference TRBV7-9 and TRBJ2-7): DTGVSQNPRHKITKRGQNVTFRCDPISEHNRLYWYRQTLGQGPEFLTYFQNEAQLEKSRLLSDRFSAERPKGSFSTLEIQRTEQGDSAMYLCSSSLAGYEQYFGPGTRLTVT.

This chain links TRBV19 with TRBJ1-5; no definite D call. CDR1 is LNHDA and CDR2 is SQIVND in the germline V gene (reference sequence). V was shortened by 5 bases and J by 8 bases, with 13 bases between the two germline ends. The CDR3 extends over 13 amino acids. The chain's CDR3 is CASSFRSSEPQHF. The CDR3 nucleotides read TGTGCCAGTAGTTTTCGCAGTTCCGAGCCCCAGCATTTT.

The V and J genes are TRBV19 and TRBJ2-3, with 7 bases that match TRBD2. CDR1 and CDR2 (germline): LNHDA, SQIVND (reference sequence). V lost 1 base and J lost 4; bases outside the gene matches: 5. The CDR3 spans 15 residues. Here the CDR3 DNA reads TGTGCCAGTAGTATAGGGGGAGGGTTGGCAGATACGCAGTATTTT. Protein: CASSIGGGLADTQYF.

CDR3 amino acids: CASSLAGWGVETQYF. CDR3 nucleotides: TGTGCCAGCAGCTTAGCGGGATGGGGCGTCGAGACCCAGTACTTC. The chain has TRBV7-2 and TRBJ2-5, with D perhaps matching TRBD1 (5 bases). Germline loops: CDR1 SGHTA, CDR2 FQGNSA. This CDR3 has 15 residues. V was clipped by 0 bases and J by 5 bases, with 13 bases between them.